The 32 T cell receptor beta chains given below trace back to one sample, sequenced in a study of shared clonotypes between healthy human individuals. Method: immunoSEQ multiplex PCR; TCRdb's copy keeps in-frame clones and lacks some. The table has some 2.4 million clones, approximately 94% seen once. Material for sequencing was naive CD4+ T cells from PBMCs. Subset specified: CD45RA+ positively selected. The receptors come from a young man in good health. Some clones in this sample may be carry-over from other donors' samples.

The chain couples TRBV28 to TRBJ1-1, with D possibly TRBD1 on 5 matching bases. V shed 6 bases and J shed 4 bases, with 18 bases lying between them. There are 15 residues in the CDR3. Germline lookup yields CDR1 MDHEN and CDR2 SYDVKM. CDR3 in amino acids: CASSRRQGMVTEAFF. The CDR3 coding sequence is TGTGCCAGCAGCCGCCGCCAGGGCATGGTCACTGAAGCTTTCTTT.

This sequence joins TRBV30 and TRBJ2-6, with D uncertain. V was shortened by 1 base and J by 2 bases, with 12 bases between the two germline ends. The CDR3 has 16 residues. Germline V gene data show CDR1 as GTSNPN and CDR2 as SVGIG (reference sequence). In DNA form, the CDR3 reads TGTGCCTGGAGTGGATTGGGAATTACTGGGGCCAACGTCCTGACTTTC. Its translation: CAWSGLGITGANVLTF.

V gene TRBV5-1 combines with J gene TRBJ2-1; 15 bases fit TRBD2. The germline gives CDR1 SGHRS, CDR2 YFSETQ. J was trimmed by 8 bases and V by 4 bases; bases with no gene match: 7. The CDR3 totals 16 residues. CDR3 bases: TGCGCCAGCAGCGCGGGACTAGCGGGAGGTATCCATGAGCAGTTCTTC. This codes for CASSAGLAGGIHEQFF.

This clone was picked up one time. The chain is built from TRBV6-6 and TRBJ1-5; TRBD1 matches 8 bases. There are 15 residues in the CDR3. The junction had 6 bases not matched to a gene; V was cut back by 5 bases and J by 3 bases. The germline V gene has CDR1 MNHNY and CDR2 SVGAGI (reference sequence). As DNA, the CDR3 is TGTGCCAGCAGTGGGAACAGGGGGTCCAATCAGCCCCAGCATTTT. Translation gives CASSGNRGSNQPQHF.

V gene TRBV5-1 combines with J gene TRBJ1-6; 8 bases are a match to TRBD1. Unmatched junction bases numbered 3, after V lost 3 bases and J lost 7 bases. Germline V gives CDR1 SGHRS, CDR2 YFSETQ. This CDR3 has 14 residues. In nucleotides, the CDR3 is TGCGCCAGCAGCTGGACAGGGCGAAATTCACCCCTCCACTTT. Translating it yields CASSWTGRNSPLHF.

Comments on this clone: Within the sample, other DNA sequences also encode this same CDR3. The genes are TRBV5-1 and TRBJ2-3; D may be TRBD1 or TRBD2 (5 bases each). This CDR3 has 14 residues. Germline assignment: CDR1 SGHRS and CDR2 YFSETQ. The V end lost 4 bases, the J end lost 0 bases, and 9 bases lay between the germline ends. The DNA of the CDR3 is TGCGCCAGCAGCCCGGGACCTAGCACAGATACGCAGTATTTT. It codes for CASSPGPSTDTQYF.

This chain uses TRBV10-3 with TRBJ2-3; D uncertain. With 2 bases removed from V and 0 bases from J, the gap between germline ends came to 9 bases. Germline V lookup: CDR1 ENHRY, CDR2 SYGVKD. This CDR3 has 15 residues. CDR3 in amino acids: CAISEGRPSTDTQYF. For the CDR3, the DNA is TGTGCCATCAGTGAGGGTAGACCTAGCACAGATACGCAGTATTTT.

The chain combines TRBV5-1 with TRBJ2-3, with 11 positions matching TRBD2. Unmatched junction bases numbered 9, after V lost 4 bases and J lost 2 bases. This CDR3 has 17 residues. The germline V gene has CDR1 SGHRS and CDR2 YFSETQ. The CDR3 nucleotides are TGCGCCAGCAGCCCAAGGACTAGCGGGTTGTACACAGATACGCAGTATTTT. The encoded protein is CASSPRTSGLYTDTQYF.

V is TRBV12-1 and J is TRBJ1-1. TRBV12-1 corresponds to a pseudogene. The CDR3 length is 11 residues. Written as DNA, the CDR3 is TGTGCCAGCAGCTTCCGCCCTGAAGCTTTCTTT. It is translated as CASSFRPEAFF.

To note about this clone: The sample holds other DNA sequences that translate to the same CDR3. V is TRBV10-3 and J is TRBJ1-5; tentatively, D is TRBD1 (5 bases). The CDR3 is 14 residues long. V was trimmed by 3 bases and J by 0 bases, leaving 6 bases between them. Germline assignment: CDR1 ENHRY and CDR2 SYGVKD. CDR3 loop: CAISERGSNQPQHF. The CDR3 region has the DNA TGTGCCATCAGTGAAAGGGGTAGCAATCAGCCCCAGCATTTT.

The chain uses TRBV5-1 and TRBJ1-1; a possible D gene is TRBD1 (5 bases). V lost 7 bases, J lost 8 bases, and 21 bases lay in between. This CDR3 has 14 amino acids. CDR1 SGHRS and CDR2 YFSETQ come from the germline V gene. The CDR3 loop is CASGTDSSFGEAFF. The CDR3 bases are TGCGCCAGCGGAACCGACAGCTCGTTTGGAGAAGCTTTCTTT.

The genes are TRBV19 and TRBJ2-1; D unclear. Trimming pared 5 bases from V and 7 bases from J, leaving 12 bases between. The CDR3 contains 13 residues. CDR1 and CDR2 (germline): LNHDA, SQIVND (reference sequence). The CDR3 loop reads CASSLEGGNEQFF. The CDR3 DNA is TGTGCCAGTAGTCTCGAAGGTGGGAATGAGCAGTTCTTC.

This CDR3 is CSTAGTSNTGELFF. Written as DNA, the CDR3 is TGCAGCACGGCCGGGACGAGTAACACCGGGGAGCTGTTTTTT. The J gene is TRBJ2-2, the V gene TRBV29-1, with D possibly called TRBD1 or TRBD2 (5 bases each). Trimming took off 8 bases at V and 2 bases at J, with 15 bases between the two ends. Germline CDR1 SQVTM, CDR2 ANQGSEA. The CDR3 spans 14 residues.

This clone appeared once. This sequence joins TRBV4-3 and TRBJ2-5, with D uncertain. Germline V CDR1 and CDR2: LGHNA, YSLEER. The CDR3 contains 14 residues. Trimming took 1 base from V and 1 from J, leaving 7 bases between them. The CDR3 loop reads CASSQVGTQETQYF. The CDR3, as DNA: TGCGCCAGCAGCCAAGTGGGCACCCAAGAGACCCAGTACTTC.

V is TRBV7-9 and J is TRBJ1-2; possibly TRBD1 for D (5 bases). Germline V gene lookup returns CDR1 SEHNR and CDR2 FQNEAQ (reference sequence). This CDR3 is 13 amino acids long. V lost 10 bases and J 3 bases, leaving 15 bases between the germline ends. In DNA, the CDR3 is TGTGCCACTTCAGGGTCTGGGCACTATGGCTACACCTTC. It yields the protein CATSGSGHYGYTF.

This sequence joins TRBV4-3 and TRBJ1-5; D not resolved. The CDR3 has 15 amino acids. Trimming took 0 bases from V and 3 from J, leaving 9 bases between them. The germline gives CDR1 LGHNA, CDR2 YSLEER. CDR3 region: CASSQDVGFNQPQHF. The CDR3 bases are TGCGCCAGCAGCCAAGATGTAGGGTTCAATCAGCCCCAGCATTTT.

CDR3 sequence reads: CASSSEQGSGNTIYF. CDR3 sequence (DNA): TGCGCCAGCAGCTCCGAACAGGGCTCTGGAAACACCATATATTTT. The chain recombines TRBV5-1 with TRBJ1-3; D is perhaps TRBD1 (6 bases). The germline V gene encodes CDR1 SGHRS and CDR2 YFSETQ. The V and J ends lost 3 bases and 0 bases respectively, with 10 bases between them. The CDR3 loop spans 15 amino acids.

The chain has TRBV5-1 and TRBJ2-7; possibly TRBD1 or TRBD2 for D (5 bases each). The V and J ends lost 2 bases and 0 bases respectively, with 12 bases between them. The CDR3 is 15 residues long. Looked up from germline, CDR1 is SGHRS and CDR2 is YFSETQ. The CDR3 coding sequence is TGCGCCAGCAGCTTCCTAGGGACCGTCTCCTACGAGCAGTACTTC. Its translation: CASSFLGTVSYEQYF.

The rearrangement uses TRBV30 and TRBJ2-7; TRBD1 matches 10 bases. Trimming cost V 3 bases and J 3 bases; bases outside gene matches: 8. Germline loops: CDR1 GTSNPN, CDR2 SVGIG (reference sequence). This CDR3 spans 15 amino acids. The CDR3 here is CAWSAGTGDYYEQYF. The CDR3 nucleotides are TGTGCCTGGAGCGCCGGGACAGGGGACTACTACGAGCAGTACTTC.

The chain links TRBV18 to TRBJ1-1; D call uncertain. Germline V CDR1 and CDR2: KGHSH, LQKENI. The CDR3 covers 14 residues. Trimming cost V 6 bases and J 3 bases, with 14 bases left between them. This CDR3 reads CASSPPGTHTEAFF. CDR3 nucleotides: TGTGCCAGCTCCCCCCCGGGCACACACACTGAAGCTTTCTTT.

With regard to this clone: Other DNA sequences in the sample encode the same CDR3. This sequence joins TRBV5-5 and TRBJ2-6; D not certain. The CDR3 sequence is 14 residues long. Trimming removed 0 bases at V and 2 bases at J, with 3 bases between. From germline, CDR1 is SGHKS and CDR2 YYEKEE (reference sequence). CDR3 nucleotides: TGTGCCAGCAGCTTGGCCCCTGGGGCCAACGTCCTGACTTTC. As protein: CASSLAPGANVLTF. Full variable domain (missing parts from reference TRBV5-5 and TRBJ2-6): DAGVTQSPTHLIKTRGQQVTLRCSPISGHKSVSWYQQVLGQGPQFIFQYYEKEERGRGNFPDRFSARQFPNYSSELNVNALLLGDSALYLCASSLAPGANVLTFGAGSRLTVL.

CDR3 sequence (DNA): TGTGCCAGCACCAGGACTAGCGGGAGCTACGAGCAGTACTTC. It specifies CASTRTSGSYEQYF. This sequence joins TRBV9 and TRBJ2-7, with TRBD2 matching 13 bases. Germline-derived CDR1 and CDR2 are SGDLS and YYNGEE. V dropped 6 bases and J dropped 3; count of bases not matched to a gene: 3. The CDR3 consists of 14 residues.

This clone has just one count. The chain's CDR3 is CASSLLGIQGRSSGNQPQHF. The CDR3 bases are TGTGCCAGCAGTTTATTAGGTATACAGGGACGCTCTTCTGGCAATCAGCCCCAGCATTTT. This chain connects TRBV27 to TRBJ1-5; D perhaps matches TRBD1 (6 bases). The germline V and J ends were trimmed by 1 base and 2 bases, with 24 bases remaining between them. This CDR3 has 20 amino acids. Germline V gene lookup returns CDR1 MNHEY and CDR2 SMNVEV (reference sequence).

This clone is a singleton in its sample. The V gene is TRBV5-1, the J gene TRBJ2-1, with 9 bases fitting TRBD2. J lost 6 bases, V lost 4 bases, and 8 bases had no gene match. This CDR3 region has 15 residues. Looked up from germline, CDR1 is SGHRS and CDR2 is YFSETQ. Written as DNA, the CDR3 is TGCGCCAGCAGCCCCGTGGCGGGAGGGGTCAATGAGCAGTTCTTC. Translated: CASSPVAGGVNEQFF.

DNA for the CDR3: TGTGCCAGCAGCCAACCGGGACTCGAAGGAGCCGGGGAGCTGTTTTTT. Residues: CASSQPGLEGAGELFF. The V gene is TRBV16, the J gene TRBJ2-2, with a tentative D call TRBD2 (6 bases). This CDR3 is built from 16 residues. V shed 2 bases and J shed 6 bases, with 16 bases lying between them. The germline V gene has CDR1 KGHSY and CDR2 FQNENV.

The chain combines TRBV18 with TRBJ2-5, with TRBD1 identical over 9 bases. The V and J ends lost 3 bases and 2 bases, in that order; junction bases with no gene match: 4. The CDR3 is 15 amino acids. Per germline, CDR1 KGHSH and CDR2 LQKENI. This CDR3 is CASSPGTGRQETQYF. CDR3 nucleotide sequence: TGTGCCAGCTCACCCGGGACAGGGAGGCAAGAGACCCAGTACTTC.

The chain links TRBV4-2 to TRBJ2-1; 12 positions match TRBD2. This CDR3 region has 16 residues. CDR1 and CDR2 (germline): LGHNA, YNFKEQ. J was trimmed by 3 bases and V by 4 bases; bases with no gene match: 4. DNA of the CDR3: TGTGCCAGCAGCCGCTCGACTAGCGGGAGCTACAATGAGCAGTTCTTC. Its protein is CASSRSTSGSYNEQFF.

This chain connects TRBV14 to TRBJ1-3, with 8 bases fitting TRBD1. Looked up from germline, CDR1 is SGHDN and CDR2 is FVKESK. Trimming cost V 4 bases and J 5 bases; bases outside gene matches: 7. The CDR3 has 15 amino acids. For the CDR3, the DNA is TGTGCCAGCAGCCTAACCAGGGGGCCGAGAAACACCATATATTTT. It yields the protein CASSLTRGPRNTIYF. The whole variable domain, filled in from reference TRBV14 and TRBJ1-3, reads EAGVTQFPSHSVIEKGQTVTLRCDPISGHDNLYWYRRVMGKEIKFLLHFVKESKQDESGMPNNRFLAERTGGTYSTLKVQPAELEDSGVYFCASSLTRGPRNTIYFGEGSWLTVV.

This chain joins TRBV28 and TRBJ2-2; 13 nucleotides agree with TRBD2. The CDR3 runs to 16 residues. Trimming at V came to 6 bases and at J to 1 base, leaving 2 bases not matched to a gene. Looked up from germline, CDR1 is MDHEN and CDR2 is SYDVKM. This CDR3 is CASSRTSGGNTGELFF. The CDR3, as DNA: TGTGCCAGCAGCAGGACTAGCGGGGGGAACACCGGGGAGCTGTTTTTT.

This chain joins TRBV5-1 and TRBJ2-3; either TRBD1 or TRBD2 may supply D (5 bases each). The CDR3 spans 14 residues. Trimming took off 4 bases at V and 1 base at J, with 10 bases between the two ends. Germline CDR1 reads SGHRS; CDR2 reads YFSETQ. The CDR3 protein is CASSGDPGTDTQYF. CDR3 nucleotides: TGCGCCAGCAGCGGGGACCCGGGCACAGATACGCAGTATTTT. Drawing the rest from reference TRBV5-1 and TRBJ2-3, the complete variable domain is KAGVTQTPRYLIKTRGQQVTLSCSPISGHRSVSWYQQTPGQGLQFLFEYFSETQRNKGNFPGRFSGRQFSNSRSEMNVSTLELGDSALYLCASSGDPGTDTQYFGPGTRLTVL.

The chain links TRBV19 to TRBJ1-2, with D possibly matching TRBD1 (5 bases). Trimming removed 6 bases from V and 4 bases from J, with 12 bases in between. Germline loops: CDR1 LNHDA, CDR2 SQIVND (reference sequence). The CDR3 runs to 13 residues. The CDR3 DNA follows: TGTGCCAGTAGGTCTGGGGGTGCCTATGGCTACACCTTC. Translating gives CASRSGGAYGYTF.

This chain links TRBV30 with TRBJ2-1, with D possibly matching TRBD2 (5 bases). Germline V lookup: CDR1 GTSNPN, CDR2 SVGIG (reference sequence). The CDR3 has 15 residues. V was pared by 1 base and J by 3 bases, with 13 bases between. CDR3 sequence (DNA): TGTGCCTGGAGTGGTGGTAGCGCAATCTACAATGAGCAGTTCTTC. Translated, it gives CAWSGGSAIYNEQFF. The full variable domain, with the rest looked up from reference TRBV30 and TRBJ2-1, is SQTIHQWPATLVQPVGSPLSLECTVEGTSNPNLYWYRQAAGRGLQLLFYSVGIGQISSEVPQNLSASRPQDRQFILSSKKLLLSDSGFYLCAWSGGSAIYNEQFFGPGTRLTVL.